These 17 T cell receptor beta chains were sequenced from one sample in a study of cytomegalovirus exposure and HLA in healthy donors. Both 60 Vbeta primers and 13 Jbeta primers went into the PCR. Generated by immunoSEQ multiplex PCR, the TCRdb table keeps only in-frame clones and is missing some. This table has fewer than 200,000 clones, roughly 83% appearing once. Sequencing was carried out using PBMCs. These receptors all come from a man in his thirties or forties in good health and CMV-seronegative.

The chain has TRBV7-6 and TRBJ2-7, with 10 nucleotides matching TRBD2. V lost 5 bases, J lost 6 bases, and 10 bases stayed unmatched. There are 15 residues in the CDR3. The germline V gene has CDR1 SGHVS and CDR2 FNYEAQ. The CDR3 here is CASSPSSGRAREQYF. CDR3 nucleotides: TGTGCCAGCAGCCCGTCCAGCGGGAGGGCCCGCGAGCAGTACTTC.

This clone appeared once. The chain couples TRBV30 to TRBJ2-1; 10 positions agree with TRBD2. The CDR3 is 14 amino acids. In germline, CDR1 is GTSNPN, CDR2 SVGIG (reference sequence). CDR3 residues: CAAPAGGSKNEQFF. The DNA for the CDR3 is TGTGCAGCACCAGCGGGAGGGAGTAAGAATGAGCAGTTCTTC.

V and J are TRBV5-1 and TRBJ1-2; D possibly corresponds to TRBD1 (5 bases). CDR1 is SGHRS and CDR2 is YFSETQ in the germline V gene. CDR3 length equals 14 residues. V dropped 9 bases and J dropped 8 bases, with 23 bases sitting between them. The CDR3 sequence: CATSPRVSSEGYTF. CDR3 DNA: TGCGCCACCTCTCCCAGGGTTAGCTCTGAGGGCTACACCTTC. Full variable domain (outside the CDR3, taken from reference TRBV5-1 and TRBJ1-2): KAGVTQTPRYLIKTRGQQVTLSCSPISGHRSVSWYQQTPGQGLQFLFEYFSETQRNKGNFPGRFSGRQFSNSRSEMNVSTLELGDSALYLCATSPRVSSEGYTFGSGTRLTVV.

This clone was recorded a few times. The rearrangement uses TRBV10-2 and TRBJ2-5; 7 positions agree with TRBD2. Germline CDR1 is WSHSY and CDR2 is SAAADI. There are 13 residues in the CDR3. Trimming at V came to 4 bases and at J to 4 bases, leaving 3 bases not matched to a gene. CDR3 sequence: CASSGGEGETQYF. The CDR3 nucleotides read TGCGCCAGCAGTGGGGGGGAGGGAGAGACCCAGTACTTC.

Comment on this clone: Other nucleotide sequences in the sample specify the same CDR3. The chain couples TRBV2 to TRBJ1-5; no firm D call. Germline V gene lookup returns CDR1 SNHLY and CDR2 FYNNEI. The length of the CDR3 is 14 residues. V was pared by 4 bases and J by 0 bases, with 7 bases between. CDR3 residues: CASSGRFSNQPQHF. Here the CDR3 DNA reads TGTGCCAGCAGTGGCCGGTTTAGCAATCAGCCCCAGCATTTT.

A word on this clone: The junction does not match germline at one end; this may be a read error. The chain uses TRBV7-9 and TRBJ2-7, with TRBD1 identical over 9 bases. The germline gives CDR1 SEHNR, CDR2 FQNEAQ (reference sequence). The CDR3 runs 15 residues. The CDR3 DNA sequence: TGTTCCAGCAGCGTGGGGACAGGGCTCTCCTACGAGCAGTACTTC. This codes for CSSSVGTGLSYEQYF. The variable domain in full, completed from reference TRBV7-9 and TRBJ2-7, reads DTGVSQNPRHKITKRGQNVTFRCDPISEHNRLYWYRQTLGQGPEFLTYFQNEAQLEKSRLLSDRFSAERPKGSFSTLEIQRTEQGDSAMYLCSSSVGTGLSYEQYFGPGTRLTVT.

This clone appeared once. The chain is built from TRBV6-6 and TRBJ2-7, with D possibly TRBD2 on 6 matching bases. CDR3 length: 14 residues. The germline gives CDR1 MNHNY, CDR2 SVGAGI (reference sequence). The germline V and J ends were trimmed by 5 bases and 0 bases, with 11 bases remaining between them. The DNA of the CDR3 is TGTGCCAGCAGTGGGGGGTTATCCTCCTACGAGCAGTACTTC. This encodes CASSGGLSSYEQYF.

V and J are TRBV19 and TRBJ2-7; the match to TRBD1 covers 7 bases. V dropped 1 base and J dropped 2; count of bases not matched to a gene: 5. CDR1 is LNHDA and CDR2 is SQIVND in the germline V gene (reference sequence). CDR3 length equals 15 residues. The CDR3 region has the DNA TGTGCCAGTAGTATAGGTGCAGGGGGTCCCTACGAGCAGTACTTC. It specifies CASSIGAGGPYEQYF.

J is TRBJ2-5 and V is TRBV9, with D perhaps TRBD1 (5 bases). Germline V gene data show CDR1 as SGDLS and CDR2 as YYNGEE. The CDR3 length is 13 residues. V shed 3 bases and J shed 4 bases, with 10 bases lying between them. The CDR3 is CASSGSRGETQYF. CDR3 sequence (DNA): TGTGCCAGCAGCGGGAGTAGGGGAGAGACCCAGTACTTC.

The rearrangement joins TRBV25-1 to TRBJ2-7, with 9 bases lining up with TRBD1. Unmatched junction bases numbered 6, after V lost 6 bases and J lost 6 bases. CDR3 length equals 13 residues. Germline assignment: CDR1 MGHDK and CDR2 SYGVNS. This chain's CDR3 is CASRETGGGEQYF. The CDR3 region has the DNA TGTGCCAGCAGGGAGACAGGGGGGGGCGAGCAGTACTTC.

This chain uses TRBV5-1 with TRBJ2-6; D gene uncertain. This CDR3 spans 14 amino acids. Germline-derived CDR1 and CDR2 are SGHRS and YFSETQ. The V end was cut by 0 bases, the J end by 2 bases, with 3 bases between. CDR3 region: CASSLGAGANVLTF. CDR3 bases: TGCGCCAGCAGCTTGGGCGCTGGGGCCAACGTCCTGACTTTC.

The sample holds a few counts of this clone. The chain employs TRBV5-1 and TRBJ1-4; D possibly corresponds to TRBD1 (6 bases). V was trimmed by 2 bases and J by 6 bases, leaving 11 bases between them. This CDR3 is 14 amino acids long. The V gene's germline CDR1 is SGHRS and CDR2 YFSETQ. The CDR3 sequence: CASSLGGEDEKLFF. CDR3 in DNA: TGCGCCAGCAGCTTAGGGGGGGAGGATGAAAAACTGTTTTTT.

CDR3 amino acids: CASSSGAGEGYTEAFF. CDR3 in DNA: TGTGCCAGCAGCAGCGGGGCAGGGGAGGGGTACACTGAAGCTTTCTTT. The chain carries TRBV27 and TRBJ1-1; D is possibly TRBD1 (6 bases). Germline V gene data show CDR1 as MNHEY and CDR2 as SMNVEV (reference sequence). The V and J ends lost 6 bases and 3 bases respectively, with 20 bases between them. The CDR3 has 16 amino acids.

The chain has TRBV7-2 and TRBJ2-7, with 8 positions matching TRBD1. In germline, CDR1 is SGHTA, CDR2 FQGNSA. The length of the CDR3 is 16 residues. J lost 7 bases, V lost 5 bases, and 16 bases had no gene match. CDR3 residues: CASSLPTGVVQGEQYF. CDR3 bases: TGTGCCAGCAGCCTCCCGACAGGGGTCGTTCAGGGAGAGCAGTACTTC.

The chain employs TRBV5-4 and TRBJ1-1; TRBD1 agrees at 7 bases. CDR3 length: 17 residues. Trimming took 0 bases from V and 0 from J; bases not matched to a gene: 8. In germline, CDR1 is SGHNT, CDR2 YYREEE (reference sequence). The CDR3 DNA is TGTGCCAGCAGCTTGGCCAAGGGGGCGGTAATGAACACTGAAGCTTTCTTT. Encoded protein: CASSLAKGAVMNTEAFF. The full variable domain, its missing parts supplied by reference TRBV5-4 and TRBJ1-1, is ETGVTQSPTHLIKTRGQQVTLRCSSQSGHNTVSWYQQALGQGPQFIFQYYREEENGRGNFPPRFSGLQFPNYSSELNVNALELDDSALYLCASSLAKGAVMNTEAFFGQGTRLTVV.

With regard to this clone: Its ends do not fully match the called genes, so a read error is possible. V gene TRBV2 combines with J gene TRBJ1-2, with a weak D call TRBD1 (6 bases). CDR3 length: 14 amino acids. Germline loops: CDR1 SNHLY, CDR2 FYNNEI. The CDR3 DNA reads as TGTGCCAGCAGTGAACAGGGGTCTAACTCTGGCTACACCTTC. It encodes CASSEQGSNSGYTF.

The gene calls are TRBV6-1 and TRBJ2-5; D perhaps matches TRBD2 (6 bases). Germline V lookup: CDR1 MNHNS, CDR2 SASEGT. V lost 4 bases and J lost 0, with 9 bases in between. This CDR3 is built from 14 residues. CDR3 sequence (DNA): TGTGCCAGCAGTGGACGGGGGTACCAAGAGACCCAGTACTTC. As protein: CASSGRGYQETQYF.